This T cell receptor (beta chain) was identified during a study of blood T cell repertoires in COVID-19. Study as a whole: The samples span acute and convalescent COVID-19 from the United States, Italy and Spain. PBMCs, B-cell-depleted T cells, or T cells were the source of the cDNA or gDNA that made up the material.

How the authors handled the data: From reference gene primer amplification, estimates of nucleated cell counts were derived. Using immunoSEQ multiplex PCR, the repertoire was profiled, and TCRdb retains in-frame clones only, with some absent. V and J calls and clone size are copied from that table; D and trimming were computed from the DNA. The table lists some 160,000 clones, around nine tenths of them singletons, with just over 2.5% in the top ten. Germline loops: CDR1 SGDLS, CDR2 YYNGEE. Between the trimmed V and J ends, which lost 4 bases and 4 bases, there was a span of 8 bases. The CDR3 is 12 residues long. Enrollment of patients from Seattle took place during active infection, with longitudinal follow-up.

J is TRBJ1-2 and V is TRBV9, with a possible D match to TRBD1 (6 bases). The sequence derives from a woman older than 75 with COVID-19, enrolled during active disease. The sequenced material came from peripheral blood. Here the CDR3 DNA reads TGTGCCAGCAGCCCGGACAGCTATGGCTACACCTTC. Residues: CASSPDSYGYTF.